The 28 T cell receptor beta chains listed next were all sequenced from one sample in a study of T cells in Graves' hyperthyroidism and ophthalmopathy. Template material for amplifying TCR beta CDR3 regions consisted of RNA transcripts. TCR CDR3 regions were first amplified by RT-PCR with HTBI primers. TCRdb reanalysed the multiplex PCR reads using MiXCR and keeps one entry per CDR3 protein. Counted here are about 290,000 distinct CDR3 sequences, 13% occurring once; the ten biggest clones make up almost 8%. Specimen: blood. Receptors originate from a woman aged 30 to 39 with Graves' hyperthyroidism that later progressed to Graves' ophthalmopathy.

Many counts were recorded for this clonotype. This rearrangement joins TRBV7-2 to TRBJ2-5; possibly TRBD1 or TRBD2 for D (6 bases each). Germline lookup yields CDR1 SGHTA and CDR2 FQGNSA. The CDR3 consists of 15 residues. V was shortened by 0 bases and J by 5 bases, with 13 bases between the two germline ends. The CDR3 sequence is CASSLAGGLRETQYF. DNA of the CDR3: TGTGCCAGCAGCTTAGCTGGGGGGCTCCGGGAGACCCAGTACTTC.

This clonotype showed up many times. The V and J genes are TRBV12-3 or TRBV12-4 and TRBJ1-3; D is possibly TRBD1 (6 bases). Trimming stripped 6 bases from V and 0 bases from J, with 12 bases between. CDR3 length: 15 residues. The DNA of the CDR3 is TGTGCCAGCAGGGACAGTATGAGCTCTGGAAACACCATATATTTT. Encoded protein: CASRDSMSSGNTIYF.

This clonotype was seen many times. The chain combines TRBV29-1 with TRBJ2-7; D may be TRBD2 (6 bases). The CDR3 spans 13 residues. V lost 4 bases and J 5 bases, leaving 15 bases between the germline ends. Germline V lookup: CDR1 SQVTM, CDR2 ANQGSEA. CDR3 region: CSVATLATDEQYF. DNA of the CDR3: TGCAGCGTTGCGACGCTAGCGACCGACGAGCAGTACTTC.

In its sample, this clonotype was seen many times. CDR3 coding DNA: TGTGCCAGCTCACCAATTCCGGACAGCCAAGAGACCCAGTACTTC. Translating gives CASSPIPDSQETQYF. The chain employs TRBV18 and TRBJ2-5, with D possibly being TRBD1 (6 bases). The CDR3 has 15 residues. Germline CDR1 KGHSH, CDR2 LQKENI. V was cut by 2 bases and J by 1 base, with 11 bases left in between.

This chain uses TRBV18 with TRBJ1-5; no clear D. V lost 2 bases and J lost 7, with 12 bases in between. Germline CDR1 KGHSH, CDR2 LQKENI. The CDR3 loop spans 14 amino acids. The CDR3 nucleotides are TGTGCCAGCTCACCATGGGGAACCCAGCAGCCCCAGCATTTT. Its translation: CASSPWGTQQPQHF.

In its sample, this clonotype was seen many times. This rearrangement joins TRBV30 to TRBJ2-2; D might be TRBD1 or TRBD2, each matching 5 bases. Germline CDR1 GTSNPN, CDR2 SVGIG (reference sequence). V was cut by 0 bases and J by 6 bases, with 11 bases left in between. This CDR3 spans 14 amino acids. This chain's CDR3 is CAWSVQGAPGELFF. Written as DNA, the CDR3 is TGTGCCTGGAGTGTGCAGGGAGCGCCCGGGGAGCTGTTTTTT.

The CDR3 DNA reads as TGTGCCAGCAGCCCCAGACGGACAGGGGAAGGGCTAGGGGCCCTCACAGATACGCAGTATTTT. It specifies CASSPRRTGEGLGALTDTQYF. The chain carries TRBV9 and TRBJ2-3; 9 positions match TRBD1. V was clipped by 4 bases and J by 2 bases; unmatched bases: 23. The CDR3 consists of 21 residues. Germline CDR1 SGDLS, CDR2 YYNGEE.

Ten or more counts support this clonotype. V and J are TRBV7-2 and TRBJ2-5; 7 bases align to TRBD2. The germline V gene has CDR1 SGHTA and CDR2 FQGNSA. The CDR3 consists of 13 residues. V was clipped by 5 bases and J by 3 bases; unmatched bases: 3. CDR3 residues: CASSPSGKETQYF. CDR3 DNA: TGTGCCAGCAGCCCCAGCGGGAAAGAGACCCAGTACTTC.

This clonotype was recorded many times. The chain uses TRBV30 and TRBJ1-2; D ambiguous. Trimming removed 4 bases at V and 3 bases at J, with 18 bases between. The CDR3 covers 15 residues. CDR1 GTSNPN and CDR2 SVGIG come from the germline V gene (reference sequence). CDR3 protein: CAWTSRTATYYGYTF. The CDR3 nucleotides are TGTGCCTGGACATCACGGACGGCAACCTACTATGGCTACACCTTC.

This clonotype was recorded many times. This chain links TRBV5-6 with TRBJ1-5; TRBD1 is a possible D gene (6 bases). Germline CDR1 and CDR2: SGHDT and YYEEEE. V lost 2 bases and J lost 3, with 12 bases in between. The CDR3 is 15 residues long. The CDR3 nucleotides are TGTGCCAGCAGCTTTACGGGACACGACAATCAGCCCCAGCATTTT. Translation: CASSFTGHDNQPQHF.

The V and J genes are TRBV20-1 and TRBJ1-6, with 7 bases aligning to TRBD1. Germline V CDR1 and CDR2: DFQATT, SNEGSKA (reference sequence). The CDR3 covers 15 residues. J gave up 6 bases and V 3 bases, and 8 bases lay outside the gene matches. The CDR3 here is CSASGRDSRNSPLHF. CDR3 DNA: TGCAGTGCTAGTGGCCGGGACAGCCGTAATTCACCCCTCCACTTT.

In its sample, this clonotype was seen many times. The V and J genes are TRBV28 and TRBJ2-7, with D perhaps given as TRBD1 or TRBD2 (5 bases each). The CDR3 is made up of 14 amino acids. Germline V gene data show CDR1 as MDHEN and CDR2 as SYDVKM. V was pared by 5 bases and J by 6 bases, with 17 bases between. The CDR3 DNA is TGTGCCAGCAGTCTAAGAGTCCCGAGGGGCGAGCAGTACTTC. Translation: CASSLRVPRGEQYF.

The genes are TRBV3-1 and TRBJ2-1; 8 positions agree with TRBD1. Germline V gene data show CDR1 as LGHDT and CDR2 as YNNKEL (reference sequence). This CDR3 region has 13 residues. Unmatched junction bases numbered 1, after V lost 3 bases and J lost 6 bases. CDR3 sequence reads: CASSHDRGNEQFF. The CDR3 nucleotides read TGTGCCAGCAGCCATGACAGGGGCAATGAGCAGTTCTTC.

As regards this clonotype: A single base separates this from a much larger clone, so it may be a read error. V and J are TRBV29-1 and TRBJ2-7; a weak D match, TRBD2 (6 bases). Per germline, CDR1 SQVTM and CDR2 ANQGSEA. The V gene lost 4 bases and the J gene lost 7 bases, with 29 bases spanning the gap. The CDR3 runs 17 residues. The DNA for the CDR3 is TGCAGCGTTGGAGCCTTATCTAAGGCCACCGGGAGTCGGGAGCAGTACTTC. The encoded protein is CSVGALSKATGSREQYF.

For this clonotype: This clone may be a read error of a much larger clone one base away. The chain combines TRBV29-1 with TRBJ2-5, with D hard to call. Trimming left V 2 bases short and J 0 bases short, with 7 bases between. Germline V gene data show CDR1 as SQVTM and CDR2 as ANQGSEA. CDR3 size: 13 residues. CDR3 sequence reads: CSVEPTYQETQYF. Written as DNA, the CDR3 is TGCAGCGTTGAACCGACCTACCAAGAGACCCAGTACTTC. The full variable domain, rest sourced from reference TRBV29-1 and TRBJ2-5, is SAVISQKPSRDICQRGTSLTIQCQVDSQVTMMFWYRQQPGQSLTLIATANQGSEATYESGFVIDKFPISRPNLTFSTLTVSNMSPEDSSIYLCSVEPTYQETQYFGPGTRLLVL.

This clonotype was detected ten times or more. The chain couples TRBV5-1 to TRBJ2-7; the match to TRBD2 covers 7 bases. Germline V gene data show CDR1 as SGHRS and CDR2 as YFSETQ. CDR3 length: 15 amino acids. V trimming: 0 bases; J trimming: 2 bases; junction bases outside the gene matches: 5. The CDR3 sequence is CASSLGTSVAYEQYF. DNA for the CDR3: TGCGCCAGCAGCTTGGGTACTAGCGTTGCCTACGAGCAGTACTTC.

The chain combines TRBV5-1 with TRBJ2-1, with no clear D. Trimming took off 6 bases at V and 4 bases at J, with 11 bases between the two ends. From germline, CDR1 is SGHRS and CDR2 YFSETQ. This CDR3 has 13 residues. CDR3 amino acids: CASTQLGYNEQFF. The CDR3 region has the DNA TGCGCCAGCACTCAATTAGGATACAATGAGCAGTTCTTC.

This clonotype was detected many times. The gene calls are TRBV12-3 or TRBV12-4 and TRBJ1-3, with D uncertain. CDR3 size: 14 residues. Trimming removed 10 bases from V and 4 bases from J, with 17 bases in between. The CDR3 sequence is CATTFDGRGNTIYF. The DNA for the CDR3 is TGTGCCACCACCTTTGACGGCAGAGGAAACACCATATATTTT.

This clonotype was counted ten times or more. V is TRBV20-1 and J is TRBJ2-1; 11 bases are shared with TRBD2. Germline-derived CDR1 and CDR2 are DFQATT and SNEGSKA (reference sequence). V gave up 0 bases and J gave up 0 bases; unmatched junction bases: 7. There are 18 residues in the CDR3. The CDR3 spells CSARDLLAGVTSYNEQFF. The CDR3, as DNA: TGCAGTGCTAGAGATTTACTAGCGGGAGTTACCTCCTACAATGAGCAGTTCTTC.

There are many counts of this clonotype. J is TRBJ2-6 and V is TRBV2; 7 bases match TRBD1. CDR3 length: 17 amino acids. Germline-derived CDR1 and CDR2 are SNHLY and FYNNEI. V trimming: 3 bases; J trimming: 1 base; junction bases outside the gene matches: 6. CDR3 coding DNA: TGTGCCAGCAGTGATAGAACAGGGGAATCTGGGGCCAACGTCCTGACTTTC. Its translation is CASSDRTGESGANVLTF.

This clonotype has ten or more counts. The CDR3 coding sequence is TGTGCCAGCAGTTACTCCTTAACTGCATCCTACAATGAGCAGTTCTTC. It specifies CASSYSLTASYNEQFF. This chain uses TRBV6-2 or TRBV6-3 with TRBJ2-1, with D unclear. This CDR3 is built from 16 residues. Germline loops: CDR1 MNHEY, CDR2 SVGEGT. V lost 0 bases, J lost 1 base, and 10 bases lay in between.

There are many counts of this clonotype. The chain couples TRBV18 to TRBJ1-1; D unclear. Per germline, CDR1 KGHSH and CDR2 LQKENI. The CDR3 is 12 amino acids. The ends were cut back, 3 bases at V and 11 bases at J, with 13 bases in the middle. CDR3 coding DNA: TGTGCCAGCTCACCTCGGATTGGAGAGGCTTTCTTT. Protein product: CASSPRIGEAFF.

This clonotype occurred many times. The rearrangement uses TRBV2 and TRBJ2-7; 9 bases map to TRBD2. CDR1 and CDR2 (germline): SNHLY, FYNNEI. The CDR3 spans 15 residues. Unmatched junction bases numbered 6, after V lost 6 bases and J lost 0 bases. CDR3 in DNA: TGTGCCAGCAGCAGACTAGCGGTATCCTCCTACGAGCAGTACTTC. Translated, it gives CASSRLAVSSYEQYF.

The CDR3 protein is CASSLASGRSRTPYEQYF. The CDR3 bases are TGTGCCAGCAGCTTGGCTAGCGGGAGATCGCGGACCCCCTACGAGCAGTACTTC. The chain recombines TRBV5-6 with TRBJ2-7; TRBD2 agrees at 10 bases. V was pared by 0 bases and J by 2 bases, with 11 bases of the junction left unmatched. In germline, CDR1 is SGHDT, CDR2 YYEEEE. This CDR3 has 18 amino acids.

The sample holds many counts of this clonotype. The gene calls are TRBV7-2 and TRBJ2-7; 11 positions agree with TRBD2. Germline V gene data show CDR1 as SGHTA and CDR2 as FQGNSA. V dropped 5 bases and J dropped 0; count of bases not matched to a gene: 6. This CDR3 contains 16 residues. CDR3 coding DNA: TGTGCCAGCAGCCGATTAGCGGGAGGGATCTCCTACGAGCAGTACTTC. It yields the protein CASSRLAGGISYEQYF. The whole variable domain, remainder taken from reference TRBV7-2 and TRBJ2-7, is GAGVSQSPSNKVTEKGKDVELRCDPISGHTALYWYRQSLGQGLEFLIYFQGNSAPDKSGLPSDRFSAERTGGSVSTLTIQRTQQEDSAVYLCASSRLAGGISYEQYFGPGTRLTVT.

The table lists this clonotype with a few counts. This chain joins TRBV19 and TRBJ1-2; TRBD1 is a possible D gene (6 bases). Germline lookup yields CDR1 LNHDA and CDR2 SQIVND (reference sequence). Trimming stripped 4 bases from V and 4 bases from J, with 10 bases between. The CDR3 covers 13 residues. Written as DNA, the CDR3 is TGTGCCAGTAGTACAGGGGTTGGCTATGGCTACACCTTC. It codes for CASSTGVGYGYTF.

Ten or more counts support this clonotype. The V call is TRBV7-2, the J call TRBJ2-7; 9 bases line up with TRBD2. Germline trimming cut 7 bases from V and 3 bases from J; bases unmatched to any gene: 7. Germline CDR1 SGHTA, CDR2 FQGNSA. This CDR3 contains 14 residues. The CDR3 spells CASKSSGTHYEQYF. CDR3 nucleotide sequence: TGTGCCAGCAAATCTAGCGGGACCCACTACGAGCAGTACTTC.

Many counts were recorded for this clonotype. The chain has TRBV9 and TRBJ1-6; D unclear. Germline V gene data show CDR1 as SGDLS and CDR2 as YYNGEE. The CDR3 sequence is 14 residues long. V dropped 0 bases and J dropped 9 bases, with 10 bases sitting between them. The CDR3 sequence is CASSVEGPRSPLHF. The CDR3 region has the DNA TGTGCCAGCAGCGTAGAAGGGCCCCGTTCACCCCTCCACTTT.